The 17 T cell receptor beta chains below were found in one sample sequenced in a study of T cell repertoires in cytomegalovirus infection. Using its own MiXCR run on the reads, TCRdb lists one record per CDR3 protein. The data contain hundreds of thousands of distinct CDR3 sequences, roughly a quarter of them singletons. Source material: CD8+ T cells from PBMCs. The receptor set was obtained from a human donor in good health (CMV status not recorded). Some clones in this sample may be carry-over from other donors' samples.

This sequence joins TRBV7-4 and TRBJ2-1, with 11 bases matching TRBD2. The trim removed 0 bases at V and 7 bases at J, leaving 5 bases unmatched. This CDR3 has 16 residues. Germline V gene sequence: CDR1 SGHVT, CDR2 SQSDAQ. The chain's CDR3 is CASSLAQGLAGNEQFF. DNA of the CDR3: TGTGCCAGCAGCTTAGCGCAAGGACTAGCGGGTAATGAGCAGTTCTTC.

This clonotype appeared many times. The chain couples TRBV6-2 or TRBV6-3 to TRBJ2-7, with 10 bases identical to TRBD2. Germline trimming cut 8 bases from V and 2 bases from J; bases unmatched to any gene: 6. Looked up from germline, CDR1 is MNHEY and CDR2 is SVGEGT. This CDR3 region has 14 residues. The CDR3 sequence is CASGRLAGPYEQYV. Here the CDR3 DNA reads TGTGCCAGCGGTCGACTAGCGGGTCCCTACGAGCAGTACGTC.

This clonotype was seen ten or more times. V and J are TRBV7-9 and TRBJ2-2, with D unresolved. Looked up from germline, CDR1 is SEHNR and CDR2 is FQNEAQ (reference sequence). Between the trimmed V and J ends, which lost 3 bases and 7 bases, there was a span of 6 bases. The CDR3 covers 12 residues. CDR3 residues: CASSLKGGELFF. DNA for the CDR3: TGTGCCAGCAGCTTGAAAGGCGGGGAGCTGTTTTTT. Based on the CDR3 plus reference TRBV7-9 and TRBJ2-2, the full variable domain is DTGVSQNPRHKITKRGQNVTFRCDPISEHNRLYWYRQTLGQGPEFLTYFQNEAQLEKSRLLSDRFSAERPKGSFSTLEIQRTEQGDSAMYLCASSLKGGELFFGEGSRLTVL.

The table lists this clonotype with many counts. The chain has TRBV7-8 and TRBJ2-2, with no clear D. With 0 bases removed from V and 5 bases from J, the gap between germline ends came to 16 bases. This CDR3 comprises 17 residues. Germline lookup yields CDR1 SGHVS and CDR2 FQNEAQ. The DNA of the CDR3 is TGTGCCAGCAGCTTAGCCCCGGGCGTTACCCGAACCGGGGAGCTGTTTTTT. This encodes CASSLAPGVTRTGELFF.

This clonotype was seen a few times. This CDR3 is CASDPGSDEQYF. Written as DNA, the CDR3 is TGTGCCAGCGACCCCGGGAGCGACGAGCAGTACTTC. The J gene is TRBJ2-7, the V gene TRBV2; D may be TRBD2 (6 bases). CDR1 and CDR2 from the germline V gene are SNHLY and FYNNEI. The CDR3 covers 12 residues. Trimming left V 8 bases short and J 5 bases short, with 13 bases between.

The sample holds a few counts of this clonotype. V is TRBV12-5 and J is TRBJ2-2; 7 nucleotides line up with TRBD2. Germline V gene data show CDR1 as LGHNT and CDR2 as FRNRAP. V lost 1 base and J lost 5; bases outside the gene matches: 4. There are 15 residues in the CDR3. The CDR3 nucleotides are TGTGCTAGTGGTTTGGGGGAGGGGTTGACCGGGGAGCTGTTTTTT. It is translated as CASGLGEGLTGELFF.

This clonotype was seen a handful of times. The chain combines TRBV11-3 with TRBJ2-5; a weak D match, TRBD2 (6 bases). Germline V gene sequence: CDR1 SGHNT, CDR2 YENEEA. V was pared by 2 bases and J by 1 base, with 8 bases between. The CDR3 loop spans 14 amino acids. The CDR3 spells CASSLSGSQETQYF. The CDR3 DNA follows: TGTGCCAGCAGCTTATCCGGGAGCCAAGAGACCCAGTACTTC.

This clonotype was counted between two and nine times. The J gene is TRBJ2-1, the V gene TRBV5-1; 11 bases align to TRBD1. CDR3 length: 16 amino acids. With V trimmed by 2 bases and J by 5 bases, 6 bases remained unmatched. Germline V gives CDR1 SGHRS, CDR2 YFSETQ. The CDR3 coding sequence is TGCGCCAGCAGCTTCCCCGGGACAGGGGGTGACAATGAGCAGTTCTTC. It yields the protein CASSFPGTGGDNEQFF.

The V and J genes are TRBV28 and TRBJ1-1; D unclear. The CDR3 is 15 amino acids. With 5 bases removed from V and 1 base from J, the gap between germline ends came to 14 bases. From germline, CDR1 is MDHEN and CDR2 SYDVKM. Here the CDR3 DNA reads TGTGCCAGCAGTCCGATGGGCCGCAGGAACACTGAAGCTTTCTTT. It codes for CASSPMGRRNTEAFF.

The genes are TRBV7-9 and TRBJ2-7; no reliable D call. The germline V gene encodes CDR1 SEHNR and CDR2 FQNEAQ (reference sequence). CDR3 length: 18 amino acids. V dropped 4 bases and J dropped 1 base, with 23 bases sitting between them. The CDR3 loop is CASSSHPPRIINSYEQYF. The CDR3 DNA sequence: TGTGCCAGCAGCTCCCACCCGCCCAGAATCATCAATTCCTACGAGCAGTACTTC.

This clonotype was seen more than once but under ten times. This chain uses TRBV29-1 with TRBJ1-3, with D possibly matching TRBD1 (6 bases). Germline loops: CDR1 SQVTM, CDR2 ANQGSEA. CDR3 length: 17 amino acids. Trimming cost V 0 bases and J 0 bases, with 15 bases left between them. CDR3 in amino acids: CSVEDDIQGTSGNTIYF. CDR3 nucleotides: TGCAGCGTTGAAGATGATATTCAGGGGACCTCTGGAAACACCATATATTTT. The full variable domain, in which reference TRBV29-1 and TRBJ1-3 provide the parts outside the CDR3, is SAVISQKPSRDICQRGTSLTIQCQVDSQVTMMFWYRQQPGQSLTLIATANQGSEATYESGFVIDKFPISRPNLTFSTLTVSNMSPEDSSIYLCSVEDDIQGTSGNTIYFGEGSWLTVV.

V usage is TRBV20-1 and J usage is TRBJ1-5; perhaps TRBD1 as D (5 bases). CDR3 size: 14 residues. Trimming stripped 2 bases from V and 0 bases from J, with 8 bases between. Germline assignment: CDR1 DFQATT and CDR2 SNEGSKA (reference sequence). The CDR3 reads CSARQQDSNQPQHF. For the CDR3, the DNA is TGCAGTGCTAGACAACAGGATAGCAATCAGCCCCAGCATTTT.

This clonotype was detected a few times. The rearrangement joins TRBV2 to TRBJ2-5; 8 bases are shared with TRBD2. The CDR3 extends over 15 amino acids. Germline V gives CDR1 SNHLY, CDR2 FYNNEI. Germline trimming cut 3 bases from V and 0 bases from J; bases unmatched to any gene: 3. This CDR3 reads CASSDGGAYQETQYF. CDR3 nucleotide sequence: TGTGCCAGCAGTGACGGGGGGGCGTACCAAGAGACCCAGTACTTC.

This chain connects TRBV28 to TRBJ1-1, with D unresolved. CDR3 length: 14 amino acids. From germline, CDR1 is MDHEN and CDR2 SYDVKM. Deletions cut 5 bases from V and 1 base from J, with 11 bases between. The CDR3 region is CASSISDGNTEAFF. The CDR3 bases are TGTGCCAGCAGTATTTCGGACGGGAACACTGAAGCTTTCTTT.

This rearrangement joins TRBV20-1 to TRBJ2-1; TRBD1 aligns across 8 bases. Germline V gene sequence: CDR1 DFQATT, CDR2 SNEGSKA (reference sequence). The CDR3 runs 16 residues. J gave up 5 bases and V 0 bases, and 9 bases lay outside the gene matches. This CDR3 reads CSARDPDRAINNEQFF. The CDR3 nucleotides read TGCAGTGCTAGAGACCCGGACAGGGCAATAAACAATGAGCAGTTCTTC.

There are a few counts of this clonotype. J is TRBJ1-1 and V is TRBV6-2 or TRBV6-3; D call uncertain. The V and J ends lost 8 bases and 3 bases respectively, with 10 bases between them. CDR3 length equals 12 residues. The V gene's germline CDR1 is MNHEY and CDR2 SVGEGT. This CDR3 is CASGGWDTEAFF. The CDR3 DNA sequence: TGTGCCAGCGGAGGGTGGGACACTGAAGCTTTCTTT.

This clonotype has ten or more counts. DNA of the CDR3: TGTGCCAGCAGTTACAGGGGGACTTCCTACGAGCAGTACTTC. This translates into CASSYRGTSYEQYF. The chain employs TRBV6-2 or TRBV6-3 and TRBJ2-7; D may match TRBD1 or TRBD2 (6 bases each). The V end was cut by 2 bases, the J end by 1 base, with 9 bases between. There are 14 residues in the CDR3. Germline V gene lookup returns CDR1 MNHEY and CDR2 SVGEGT.